This entry features one T cell receptor beta chain sequence. This clone turned up a few times. Its antigen remains unidentified. No qualities accompany the bases; no much larger clone lies one base away. Using the immunoSEQ assay, the TCR beta chain CDR3 regions were sequenced from genomic DNA. Rearranged VDJ segments were amplified with primers that anneal to V and J segments. Under the source paper's analysis protocol: The ImmunoSeq Analyzer software was used to calculate clonality and richness metrics. Differentially abundant clones between regions were identified using Fisher's exact test plus a beta-binomial method for added stringency. In its TCRdb copy, this immuneACCESS table keeps in-frame sequences only and misses some clones. Where compared with another copy, unresolved V genes explain less than half of these, and the others have no known cause. V, J and clone size are those of that table, while D and trimming were read from the DNA. The sample includes about 5,900 clones, with approximately 72% observed a single time. The ten largest clones capture roughly 23% of the sample.

The data are from a study of intratumoral heterogeneity in liver cancer. With regard to the full study: In the full cohort of over eleven patients, the median age was roughly 58 years and the majority of patients were male. The overall cohort comprised 65 to 75 multiregional samples from about 15 HCC patients, with 50 to 55 tumoral and 20 or so adjacent nontumoral regions. To examine intratumor heterogeneity, the study integrated RNA-seq, DNA sequencing, TCR-seq and SNP array data obtained from multiple regions of hepatocellular carcinoma specimens. The research as a whole found: The authors noted a relatively low number of patients and under-sampled tumor-infiltrating lymphocyte representation as limitations.

Every patient had early-stage hepatocellular carcinoma and received no therapy prior to surgical resection. No macroscopic evidence of necrosis or hemorrhage was present in the sampled areas. TCR sequencing (ImmunoSeq) was performed on multiple regions from two patients. Each frozen resection tissue sample was taken at least 1 cm away from every other sample. Samples with the label N were taken from nontumoral liver tissue next to the tumor. The DNeasy blood and tissue kit was used to extract genomic DNA from bulk tissue. Reading from cysteine to phenylalanine, the CDR3 counts 16 amino acids. Just CDR3 DNA is preserved here, 48 bases in frame from base 1. V gives up 5 bases and J gives up 4 bases, and the segment between their germline ends measures 18 bases. Via the germline V gene, CDR1 is SGHTA and CDR2 FQGNSA.

The sequence links TRBV7-2 to TRBJ2-1; confidence is insufficient to name the D gene. Sequencing used tumor-adjacent normal tissue, obtained before any cancer treatment. This receptor was obtained from a man in his 70s with hepatocellular carcinoma. The CDR3 has the sequence CASSLQLVGSYNEQFF. At the DNA level, the sequence is TGTGCCAGCAGCCTGCAGTTGGTAGGCTCGTACAATGAGCAGTTCTTC.